This passage covers 3 T cell receptor beta chains from one sample sequenced in a study of technical replicates of blood from a handful of donors. Sequencing was performed with immunoSEQ multiplex PCR; in TCRdb, only in-frame clones are kept and a portion is missing. The sample lists about 81,000 clones, about 96% seen once, with 0.2% in the top ten. The sequencing sample was made of T cells isolated from PBMCs. These TCRs come from a human donor in good health.

The V gene is TRBV5-1, the J gene TRBJ2-7; TRBD2 matches at 7 bases. This CDR3 spans 15 amino acids. Germline values: CDR1 SGHRS, CDR2 YFSETQ. V gave up 0 bases and J gave up 4 bases; unmatched junction bases: 7. DNA of the CDR3: TGCGCCAGCAGCTTGGCCGCCGGGGGGAGTTACGAGCAGTACTTC. This gives the protein CASSLAAGGSYEQYF. Full variable domain (outside the CDR3, taken from reference TRBV5-1 and TRBJ2-7): KAGVTQTPRYLIKTRGQQVTLSCSPISGHRSVSWYQQTPGQGLQFLFEYFSETQRNKGNFPGRFSGRQFSNSRSEMNVSTLELGDSALYLCASSLAAGGSYEQYFGPGTRLTVT.

The sample holds one count of this clone. The chain is built from TRBV6-6 and TRBJ1-2; TRBD1 agrees at 8 bases. This CDR3 contains 14 residues. The V gene end was trimmed by 7 bases and the J gene end by 6 bases; junction bases not matched to a gene: 10. Germline V gene data show CDR1 as MNHNY and CDR2 as SVGAGI (reference sequence). CDR3 amino acids: CASTTGDSIHGYTF. The CDR3 DNA reads TGTGCCAGCACGACAGGGGACTCGATCCATGGCTACACCTTC.

The V gene is TRBV6-1, the J gene TRBJ2-1; TRBD1 matches 9 bases. The germline CDR1 and CDR2 sequences are MNHNS and SASEGT. V gave up 4 bases and J gave up 2 bases; unmatched junction bases: 9. This CDR3 has 17 amino acids. CDR3 sequence reads: CASSVLAGTGTYNEQFF. In nucleotides, the CDR3 is TGTGCCAGCAGTGTTCTCGCCGGGACAGGGACCTACAATGAGCAGTTCTTC.